This T cell receptor (beta chain) was sequenced during a study of T cell repertoires in cytomegalovirus infection. Turning to the study itself: It was recently identified HLA-C-restricted and well-studied HLA-B-restricted CMV epitopes that the study used. Study outcomes and limitations: The study found HLA-C-restricted CMV-specific TCR beta clonotypes dominating the ex vivo response.

TCRdb re-called the reads through MiXCR, storing one row per CDR3 protein. The repertoire holds tens of thousands of distinct CDR3 sequences, with 20% as singletons. For this clonotype: Antigen unknown.

This CDR3 comprises 15 residues. V was shortened by 1 base and J by 3 bases, with 13 bases between the two germline ends. Germline loops: CDR1 SNHLY, CDR2 FYNNEI. This clonotype was obtained from a human donor in good health (CMV status not recorded). Some clones in this sample may be carry-over from other donors' samples. Source: CD8+ T cells from cultured PBMCs, taken from culture after CMV antigen stimulation. The chain links TRBV2 to TRBJ2-7; no definite D call. The CDR3 is CASSEVTKPGYEQYF. In DNA, the CDR3 is TGTGCCAGCAGTGAAGTAACAAAACCGGGCTACGAGCAGTACTTC.